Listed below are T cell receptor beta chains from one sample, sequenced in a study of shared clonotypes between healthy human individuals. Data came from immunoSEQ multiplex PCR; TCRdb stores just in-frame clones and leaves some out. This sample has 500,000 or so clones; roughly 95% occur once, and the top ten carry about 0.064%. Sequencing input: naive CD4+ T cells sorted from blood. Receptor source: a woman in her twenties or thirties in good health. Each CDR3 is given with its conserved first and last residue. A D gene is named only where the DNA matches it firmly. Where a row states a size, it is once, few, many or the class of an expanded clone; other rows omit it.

CVGRRVGNEQFF	TGCGTCGGGAGGCGGGTCGGCAATGAGCAGTTCTTC	.	12	TRBD2	TRBJ2-1	TRBV29-1
CASGLGQPHEQYF	TGTGCCAGCGGGTTAGGGCAGCCCCACGAGCAGTACTTC	once	13	.	TRBJ2-7	TRBV6-5
CASSEAGTIPYEQYF	TGTGCCAGCAGTGAAGCCGGGACCATACCATACGAGCAGTACTTC	.	15	.	TRBJ2-7	TRBV2
CACRVYGYTF	TGTGCCTGTAGGGTCTATGGCTACACCTTC	.	10	.	TRBJ1-2	TRBV30
CAISDLAGTYEQYF	TGTGCCATCAGTGACCTAGCGGGCACCTACGAGCAGTACTTC	once	14	TRBD2	TRBJ2-7	TRBV10-3
CASRGLAGGPDEQYF	TGTGCCAGCAGGGGACTAGCGGGAGGGCCGGACGAGCAGTACTTC	.	15	TRBD2	TRBJ2-7	TRBV2
CASSVTGNVEKLFF	TGTGCCAGCAGCGTTACAGGGAATGTTGAAAAACTGTTTTTT	.	14	.	TRBJ1-4	TRBV5-6
CASSFPSGSRYEQFF	TGTGCCAGCAGCTTCCCTAGCGGGAGTAGGTATGAGCAGTTCTTC	.	15	TRBD2	TRBJ2-1	TRBV7-8
CASSFRQGYSYEQYF	TGTGCCAGCAGTTTCCGCCAGGGTTATAGCTACGAGCAGTACTTC	.	15	.	TRBJ2-7	TRBV6-1
CASSQQEESGYTF	TGTGCCAGCAGCCAACAGGAAGAGAGCGGCTACACCTTC	.	13	.	TRBJ1-2	TRBV7-9
CASSLTGYNEQFF	TGTGCCAGCAGCTTGACAGGCTACAATGAGCAGTTCTTC	few	13	.	TRBJ2-1	TRBV7-9
CASSRTVNEKLFF	TGTGCCAGCAGCCGGACAGTTAATGAAAAACTGTTTTTT	.	13	.	TRBJ1-4	TRBV28
CASSITGGEGELFF	TGTGCCAGTAGTATCACAGGCGGTGAGGGGGAGCTGTTTTTT	.	14	.	TRBJ2-2	TRBV19
CASSGLAGVGYNEQFF	TGTGCCAGCAGCGGACTAGCGGGAGTGGGTTACAATGAGCAGTTCTTC	.	16	TRBD2	TRBJ2-1	TRBV7-6
CASSLDYEQYF	TGTGCCAGCAGCTTAGACTACGAGCAGTACTTC	.	11	.	TRBJ2-7	TRBV7-9
CASSQGFPRGARAKNIQYF	TGCGCCAGCAGCCAAGGTTTTCCTCGGGGGGCTAGGGCCAAAAACATTCAGTACTTC	.	19	.	TRBJ2-4	TRBV4-1
CASSLGLAGGSGNTIYF	TGTGCCAGCAGCTTAGGTTTGGCAGGGGGTTCTGGAAACACCATATATTTT	.	17	TRBD1	TRBJ1-3	TRBV11-2
CASSAGSNEKLFF	TGTGCCAGCAGCGCAGGGAGTAATGAAAAACTGTTTTTT	.	13	.	TRBJ1-4	TRBV9
CASSLLAGNTGELFF	TGTGCCAGTAGTTTGCTAGCGGGAAACACCGGGGAGCTGTTTTTT	.	15	TRBD2	TRBJ2-2	TRBV19
CASSARPGANTGELFF	TGTGCCAGCAGCGCCCGACCGGGAGCGAACACCGGGGAGCTGTTTTTT	.	16	.	TRBJ2-2	TRBV9
CASSESKGGRGGETQYF	TGTGCCAGCAGTGAAAGTAAGGGAGGCAGGGGAGGGGAGACCCAGTACTTC	.	17	.	TRBJ2-5	TRBV6-1
CASSGGGTGDRNEQFF	TGTGCCAGTAGTGGAGGGGGGACAGGGGATAGAAATGAGCAGTTCTTC	.	16	TRBD1	TRBJ2-1	TRBV19
CASSPVGSGNTEAFF	TGTGCCAGCTCTCCGGTAGGATCGGGCAACACTGAAGCTTTCTTT	.	15	.	TRBJ1-1	TRBV18
CASSGTSGTNGYTF	TGTGCCAGTAGTGGCACCTCCGGGACAAACGGCTACACCTTC	.	14	.	TRBJ1-2	TRBV19
CASSLRTSGSSEQYF	TGTGCCAGCTCACTTAGGACTAGCGGGAGTTCCGAGCAGTACTTC	.	15	TRBD2	TRBJ2-7	TRBV18
CASSLLGPGANVLTF	TGTGCCAGCAGTTTATTGGGACCTGGGGCCAACGTCCTGACTTTC	.	15	.	TRBJ2-6	TRBV28
CASSLIAGQGKDTQYF	TGTGCCAGCAGCTTAATCGCGGGACAGGGGAAAGATACGCAGTATTTT	.	16	TRBD1	TRBJ2-3	TRBV7-3
CASWSHEQYF	TGTGCCAGCTGGTCCCACGAGCAGTACTTC	few	10	.	TRBJ2-7	TRBV2
CASSLSLGAYGYTF	TGTGCCAGCAGTTTATCGCTGGGTGCCTATGGCTACACCTTC	.	14	.	TRBJ1-2	TRBV27
CAISEGPRNLYNEQFF	TGTGCCATCAGTGAGGGCCCTCGTAATTTGTACAATGAGCAGTTCTTC	once	16	.	TRBJ2-1	TRBV10-3
CASLYSESLETQYF	TGTGCCAGCCTATACTCCGAATCTTTAGAGACCCAGTACTTC	.	14	.	TRBJ2-5	TRBV7-9
CASSLVPGKITEAFF	TGTGCCAGCAGCTTGGTACCAGGGAAGATCACTGAAGCTTTCTTT	.	15	.	TRBJ1-1	TRBV5-4
CASSFGTLKGDMYF	TGTGCCAGCAGTTTTGGTACCCTAAAAGGCGACATGTACTTC	.	14	.	TRBJ2-7	TRBV28
CASRELTGGNYGYTF	TGTGCCAGTAGAGAGTTGACAGGGGGCAACTATGGCTACACCTTC	once	15	TRBD1	TRBJ1-2	TRBV19
CASSRGWIGQPQHF	TGTGCCAGCAGCCGGGGGTGGATCGGTCAGCCCCAGCATTTT	.	14	.	TRBJ1-5	TRBV2
CASSPRDRVKEKLFF	TGTGCCAGCAGTCCCCGGGACAGGGTAAAGGAAAAACTGTTTTTT	.	15	TRBD1	TRBJ1-4	TRBV2
CASSLAGQAGGTDEQYF	TGTGCCAGCAGCTTAGCGGGTCAGGCAGGGGGCACCGACGAGCAGTACTTC	.	17	TRBD1	TRBJ2-7	TRBV7-6